This TCR beta chain is drawn from a study of T cell repertoires in cytomegalovirus infection. This clonotype has a handful of counts. One entry per CDR3 protein results from TCRdb running MiXCR on the reads. The sample lists just over 300,000 distinct CDR3 sequences, roughly a sixth occurring once. The sample comprised PBMCs. This receptor was taken from a human donor in good health (CMV status not recorded). Some clones in this sample may be carry-over from other donors' samples.

This CDR3 reads CASSWDGTDTQYF. CDR3 nucleotides: TGCGCCAGCAGCTGGGACGGCACAGATACGCAGTATTTT. The chain combines TRBV5-1 with TRBJ2-3; D may match TRBD1 or TRBD2 (5 bases each). The V gene lost 3 bases and the J gene lost 1 base, with 6 bases spanning the gap. The length of the CDR3 is 13 residues. Germline assignment: CDR1 SGHRS and CDR2 YFSETQ. Using reference TRBV5-1 and TRBJ2-3 for the parts outside the CDR3, the full variable domain is KAGVTQTPRYLIKTRGQQVTLSCSPISGHRSVSWYQQTPGQGLQFLFEYFSETQRNKGNFPGRFSGRQFSNSRSEMNVSTLELGDSALYLCASSWDGTDTQYFGPGTRLTVL.